This T cell receptor (beta chain) is drawn from a study of identical twins. The CDR3 is made up of 14 amino acids. V lost 8 bases and J lost 1; bases outside the gene matches: 7. Germline V gene data show CDR1 as SEHNR and CDR2 as FQNEAQ (reference sequence). MiXCR was run by TCRdb on the 5' RACE reads, yielding one entry per CDR3 protein. The data show hundreds of thousands of distinct CDR3 sequences, around 10% seen once. This clonotype was seen only a few times. Sample: memory (CD45RO+) T cells sorted from blood. J is TRBJ2-7 and V is TRBV7-9, with 8 bases aligning to TRBD2. The sequence was obtained from a woman aged 18-30 years in good health. The CDR3 loop reads CASAFTSGSYEQYF. CDR3 bases: TGTGCCAGCGCGTTCACTAGCGGTTCCTACGAGCAGTACTTC.